This paragraph covers one T cell receptor (beta chain) sequence. Its antigen is currently unknown. At one of its ends the junction is not consistent with the germline gene, which may arise from a read error. Between about 20 and 30 mg of unsorted bulk tissue served as the source from which RNA and DNA were co-extracted. The patients, who had chronic HBV infection, were treatment-naive (untreated). Germline V CDR1 and CDR2: SQVTM, ANQGSEA. The CDR3 has 12 amino acids. The sample belongs to a study of tumor-infiltrating lymphocytes in primary liver carcinoma. About the research overall: About 3.5 to 8 million productive TCRbeta reads were obtained from the samples, with similar numbers across tissue types. Study conclusions and caveats: With p = 0.039, the top-250-clone fraction in tumors significantly exceeded that in blood. Pairs of tumor regions overlapped more than tumor-adjacent and tumor-blood pairs did.

The investigators made TCR beta cDNA from 500 ng total RNA, using a constant-region primer. Modified slightly, ARM-PCR produced TCR beta libraries over three nested multiplex PCR rounds. The study ran its first two PCR rounds for roughly 11 cycles each, using TRBV1-TRBV30 forward primers and a C-beta reverse primer. TCRdb called the multiplex PCR reads again in MiXCR, with one record for every CDR3 protein. The data show 75,000 to 80,000 distinct CDR3 sequences, 69% seen once. What was sequenced was tumor-adjacent normal liver tissue. The sequence derives from a man aged 35-49 years with primary liver carcinoma and hepatitis B virus infection. V is TRBV29-1 and J is TRBJ2-6; the D gene is possibly TRBD1 (5 bases). The DNA of the CDR3 is TGCATCGTTGTCTTTGGGGCCAACGTACTGACTTTC. Encoded protein: CIVVFGANVLTF.